The TCR beta chain described here comes from a study of blood T cell repertoires in COVID-19 (dated by TCRdb to 2020 to 2022). Describing the broader study: Samples from collaborators originated in the United States, Italy and Spain and spanned both the acute and convalescent phases of COVID-19. The repertoires were released in a freely available public database intended as a resource for research on the immune response to SARS-CoV-2. Samples came from the ongoing ImmuneRACE study (first 160 participants) plus 1,254 subjects from 6 global collaborators. Where available, HLA class I and class II types were obtained from metadata supplied by the sample provider rather than from assay-based typing. The material from the prospective study consisted of cDNA or gDNA derived from T cells, B-cell-depleted T cells, or PBMCs. Deeply sampled blood TCRbeta repertoires from subjects exposed to, actively infected with, or recovered from COVID-19 were included in the dataset. Nearly every sample came with metadata listing a de-identified subject ID, COVID-19 status, age in years and sex.

A word on this clone: Its antigen remains undetermined. No per-base quality is available; no much larger clone lies one base away.

According to the germline V gene, CDR1 reads SGHRS and CDR2 reads YFSETQ. V ends up 4 bases short and J 4 bases short, with an unmatched junction base count of 11. The CDR3, cysteine through phenylalanine, is 16 amino acids long. The entry retains the CDR3 DNA only, 48 bases that are in frame from base 1. Whole blood was collected in K2EDTA tubes by collaborating institutions according to the institutions' own protocols. For TCRbeta analysis, collaborator samples were shipped as frozen whole blood, as isolated PBMCs, or as DNA extracted from either sample type. The immunoSEQ Assay, a bias-controlled multiplex PCR, was used to amplify TCRbeta CDR3 regions from genomic DNA. The published analysis was carried out like this. The number of nucleated cells in each sample was estimated from the amplification of reference gene primers within the assay. To quantify the absolute abundance of each unique TCRbeta CDR3 rearrangement, sequence reads were collapsed and filtered. For each sample, productive Simpson clonality was calculated as the square root of Simpson's diversity index over productive rearrangements. Not all clones reach the TCRdb copy of this immuneACCESS table, which keeps in-frame sequences only. Checked studies attribute under half of the gap to unresolved V genes and leave the rest unexplained. That table supplies the V and J calls and clone size; D and trimming were determined from the DNA. For this sample there are 200,000 or so clones; approximately 83% appear just once. The biggest ten clones account for about a tenth of the sample.

What the study reported, not specific to this receptor: Clinical and demographic metadata were provided uncurated, with the amount varying by source and participant.

The sample taken for sequencing was peripheral blood. This clonotype was obtained from a human donor with active or convalescent COVID-19. The donor label of this sample is uncertain. The rearranged chain carries TRBV5-1 and TRBJ2-1; 7 junctional bases match TRBD1. In nucleotide form, the sequence is TGCGCCAGCAGCGCCGGGACAGCGACCCTATACAATGAGCAGTTCTTC. The resulting protein is CASSAGTATLYNEQFF.